Each of the 23 T cell receptor beta chains below was sequenced from the same sample in a study of blood T cell repertoires in COVID-19. The repertoire was sequenced with immunoSEQ multiplex PCR; TCRdb's copy has only in-frame clones and lacks some. Here the sample spans 150,000 to 200,000 clones, more than 70% being singletons. The sample was peripheral blood. Receptors originate from an elderly woman with active or convalescent COVID-19.

The CDR3 DNA sequence: TGTGCCAGCAGCAAGCAGACAGGGCTTTCCTATGGCTACACCTTC. Translated: CASSKQTGLSYGYTF. The gene calls are TRBV5-6 and TRBJ1-2; 7 bases agree with TRBD1. Unmatched junction bases numbered 10, after V lost 4 bases and J lost 4 bases. The CDR3 sequence is 15 residues long. CDR1 and CDR2 from the germline V gene are SGHDT and YYEEEE.

The chain uses TRBV19 and TRBJ2-1; no clear D gene. Trimming stripped 8 bases from V and 2 bases from J, with 7 bases between. This CDR3 region has 12 residues. The germline V gene has CDR1 LNHDA and CDR2 SQIVND (reference sequence). DNA for the CDR3: TGTGCCAGTCGAGCAACCTACAATGAGCAGTTCTTC. Translation: CASRATYNEQFF.

The chain combines TRBV25-1 with TRBJ1-2; 7 nucleotides align to TRBD1. The CDR3 contains 12 residues. In germline, CDR1 is MGHDK, CDR2 SYGVNS. Losses at the gene ends were 6 bases for V and 7 bases for J; bases not matched to a gene: 5. DNA for the CDR3: TGTGCCAGCAGGACAGGGCGCGGTGGCTACACCTTC. This codes for CASRTGRGGYTF.

This sequence joins TRBV19 and TRBJ2-1; 8 nucleotides align to TRBD1. The germline CDR1 and CDR2 sequences are LNHDA and SQIVND (reference sequence). V was clipped by 4 bases and J by 3 bases; unmatched bases: 8. The CDR3 covers 16 residues. The CDR3 sequence: CASSSNRQGSYNEQFF. CDR3 DNA sequence: TGTGCCAGTAGTAGTAACAGACAGGGGAGCTACAATGAGCAGTTCTTC.

This sequence joins TRBV7-9 and TRBJ2-1; 7 nucleotides align to TRBD2. CDR1 is SEHNR and CDR2 is FQNEAQ in the germline V gene (reference sequence). This CDR3 region has 15 residues. V lost 5 bases to trimming and J lost 9 bases; unmatched junction nucleotides: 13. The CDR3 loop reads CASSRGGVRRAEQFF. The CDR3 coding sequence is TGTGCCAGCAGCCGCGGGGGAGTAAGACGTGCTGAGCAGTTCTTC.

This clone was seen a few times. The rearrangement joins TRBV4-2 to TRBJ2-1; TRBD2 matches at 9 bases. Per germline, CDR1 LGHNA and CDR2 YNFKEQ. Losses at the gene ends were 4 bases for V and 4 bases for J; bases not matched to a gene: 8. The CDR3 totals 16 residues. In DNA form, the CDR3 reads TGTGCCAGCAGCCCTTCGGGGCTAGCGGGGTACAATGAGCAGTTCTTC. It yields the protein CASSPSGLAGYNEQFF.

The chain couples TRBV11-3 to TRBJ1-1; the D gene is possibly TRBD1 (5 bases). CDR1 is SGHNT and CDR2 is YENEEA in the germline V gene. The V end was cut by 4 bases, the J end by 4 bases, with 16 bases between. The length of the CDR3 is 15 residues. The CDR3 reads CASSSGRGASTEAFF. The CDR3 bases are TGTGCCAGCAGCTCCGGGCGGGGCGCCAGCACTGAAGCTTTCTTT. Using reference TRBV11-3 and TRBJ1-1 for the parts outside the CDR3, the full variable domain is EAGVVQSPRYKIIEKKQPVAFWCNPISGHNTLYWYLQNLGQGPELLIRYENEEAVDDSQLPKDRFSAERLKGVDSTLKIQPAELGDSAVYLCASSSGRGASTEAFFGQGTRLTVV.

The chain has TRBV24-1 and TRBJ2-5, with D perhaps matching TRBD1 (5 bases). Per germline, CDR1 KGHDR and CDR2 SFDVKD. V was pared by 4 bases and J by 6 bases, with 14 bases between. This CDR3 comprises 14 residues. CDR3 nucleotides: TGTGCCACCAGTGACCCAGGGTCTTGGCAGACCCAGTACTTC. Its translation is CATSDPGSWQTQYF.

V gene TRBV15 combines with J gene TRBJ2-1; TRBD1 matches at 9 bases. This CDR3 region has 16 residues. Germline loops: CDR1 LNHNV, CDR2 YYDKDF (reference sequence). V was pared by 6 bases and J by 7 bases, with 13 bases of the junction left unmatched. In DNA form, the CDR3 reads TGTGCCACCAGTCATATCGGACAGGGGTTCTTAAATGAGCAGTTCTTC. The encoded protein is CATSHIGQGFLNEQFF.

The chain joins TRBV5-4 to TRBJ2-5, with D possibly matching TRBD2 (6 bases). Trimming took 6 bases from V and 5 from J, leaving 17 bases between them. The CDR3 runs to 14 residues. Germline assignment: CDR1 SGHNT and CDR2 YYREEE (reference sequence). Here the CDR3 reads CASNLGGEGETQYF. In DNA form, the CDR3 reads TGTGCCAGCAACCTGGGGGGAGAGGGGGAGACCCAGTACTTC.

Details on this clone: The junction departs from the called germline gene at one end, perhaps through a read error. V is TRBV2 and J is TRBJ1-2, with 7 bases aligning to TRBD1. The germline gives CDR1 SNHLY, CDR2 FYNNEI. The CDR3 is 14 residues long. The CDR3 region has the DNA TGTGCCAGCAGGGAAGACAGGGAGTACTATGGCTACACCTTC. Translation: CASREDREYYGYTF.

V is TRBV9 and J is TRBJ2-5; TRBD2 agrees at 10 bases. This CDR3 is 15 amino acids long. CDR1 SGDLS and CDR2 YYNGEE come from the germline V gene. The J segment lost 5 bases and the V segment lost 4 bases, leaving 8 bases of the junction unmatched. This chain's CDR3 is CASSTLAGDTETQYF. DNA for the CDR3: TGTGCCAGCAGCACCCTAGCGGGGGATACGGAGACCCAGTACTTC.

V and J are TRBV19 and TRBJ2-7; no firm D call. Germline V gene data show CDR1 as LNHDA and CDR2 as SQIVND (reference sequence). Trimming shortened V by 0 bases and J by 2 bases, and 11 bases separated the two germline ends. The CDR3 extends over 15 amino acids. The CDR3 reads CASSIDPNPAYEQYF. CDR3 nucleotides: TGTGCCAGTAGTATAGATCCGAACCCGGCCTACGAGCAGTACTTC. Drawing the rest from reference TRBV19 and TRBJ2-7, the complete variable domain is DGGITQSPKYLFRKEGQNVTLSCEQNLNHDAMYWYRQDPGQGLRLIYYSQIVNDFQKGDIAEGYSVSREKKESFPLTVTSAQKNPTAFYLCASSIDPNPAYEQYFGPGTRLTVT.

The chain joins TRBV5-1 to TRBJ2-7; TRBD2 might be the D (6 bases). V lost 0 bases, J lost 4 bases, and 14 bases lay in between. The CDR3 has 15 residues. Per germline, CDR1 SGHRS and CDR2 YFSETQ. This chain's CDR3 is CASSLGGTDPYEQYF. The CDR3 DNA is TGCGCCAGCAGCTTGGGCGGGACCGACCCTTACGAGCAGTACTTC. Full variable domain (remainder filled in from reference TRBV5-1 and TRBJ2-7): KAGVTQTPRYLIKTRGQQVTLSCSPISGHRSVSWYQQTPGQGLQFLFEYFSETQRNKGNFPGRFSGRQFSNSRSEMNVSTLELGDSALYLCASSLGGTDPYEQYFGPGTRLTVT.

This clone was observed a single time. This chain uses TRBV27 with TRBJ2-3; TRBD2 agrees at 9 bases. Germline V gene sequence: CDR1 MNHEY, CDR2 SMNVEV (reference sequence). The V and J ends lost 2 bases and 4 bases, in that order; junction bases with no gene match: 7. The CDR3 has 16 residues. CDR3 nucleotides: TGTGCCAGCAGTTTAAGGCTAGCGGGGCCCCCAGATACGCAGTATTTT. Residues: CASSLRLAGPPDTQYF.

This clone was seen more than once but under ten times. The rearrangement links TRBV27 to TRBJ2-3, with TRBD2 identical over 7 bases. The CDR3 spans 13 residues. The germline CDR1 and CDR2 sequences are MNHEY and SMNVEV (reference sequence). V trimming: 6 bases; J trimming: 4 bases; junction bases outside the gene matches: 4. The DNA for the CDR3 is TGTGCCAGCAGAAGACTAGCCTCAGATACGCAGTATTTT. It yields the protein CASRRLASDTQYF.

This rearrangement joins TRBV7-9 to TRBJ2-1; TRBD1 matches at 8 bases. CDR3 length: 14 residues. Unmatched junction bases numbered 8, after V lost 5 bases and J lost 8 bases. Germline V gives CDR1 SEHNR, CDR2 FQNEAQ (reference sequence). The CDR3 nucleotides are TGTGCCAGCAGCACCGGCACAGGGGGGCATGAGCAGTTCTTC. It yields the protein CASSTGTGGHEQFF.

The J gene is TRBJ2-7, the V gene TRBV7-9; 10 bases match TRBD1. CDR1 is SEHNR, CDR2 FQNEAQ, per germline (reference sequence). Germline trimming cut 5 bases from V and 4 bases from J; bases unmatched to any gene: 11. The CDR3 is 16 amino acids. CDR3 nucleotide sequence: TGTGCCAGCAGCCCGGGAGTTGGACAGGGGGTATACGAGCAGTACTTC. Its protein is CASSPGVGQGVYEQYF.

The chain recombines TRBV6-6 with TRBJ1-5, with 10 bases identical to TRBD1. V lost 5 bases, J lost 7 bases, and 20 bases stayed unmatched. CDR1 is MNHNY and CDR2 is SVGAGI in the germline V gene (reference sequence). This CDR3 contains 19 residues. DNA of the CDR3: TGTGCCAGCAGTCCGATTGGCCGGGACAGGGGCGCAGTAGGGCAGCCCCAGCATTTT. It codes for CASSPIGRDRGAVGQPQHF.

The rearrangement joins TRBV10-2 to TRBJ2-3; D is ambiguous. Looked up from germline, CDR1 is WSHSY and CDR2 is SAAADI. V was cut by 7 bases and J by 2 bases, with 10 bases left in between. The CDR3 is 13 residues long. The CDR3 is CASMTGSTDTQYF. As DNA, the CDR3 is TGCGCCAGCATGACGGGTTCCACAGATACGCAGTATTTT.

This chain connects TRBV9 to TRBJ2-3; D is unclear. CDR3 length equals 14 residues. Germline V gene lookup returns CDR1 SGDLS and CDR2 YYNGEE. Trimming pared 1 base from V and 1 base from J, leaving 7 bases between. DNA of the CDR3: TGTGCCAGCAGCGTATCCGGAGGCACAGATACGCAGTATTTT. It encodes CASSVSGGTDTQYF.

This clone has just a few counts. The chain recombines TRBV9 with TRBJ1-2; weak D call: TRBD1 (6 bases). This CDR3 contains 16 residues. V was trimmed by 0 bases and J by 4 bases, leaving 16 bases between them. Looked up from germline, CDR1 is SGDLS and CDR2 is YYNGEE. The DNA for the CDR3 is TGTGCCAGCAGCGTAGGTGCTGCAGGGGCGGGCTATGGCTACACCTTC. Encoded protein: CASSVGAAGAGYGYTF.

The V and J genes are TRBV5-8 and TRBJ1-1, with D hard to call. Germline V gene lookup returns CDR1 SGHTS and CDR2 YDEGEE. The CDR3 is 14 amino acids. The V end lost 1 base, the J end lost 1 base, and 8 bases lay between the germline ends. The CDR3: CASSLSATNTEAFF. CDR3 in DNA: TGTGCCAGCAGCTTGAGCGCAACGAACACTGAAGCTTTCTTT.